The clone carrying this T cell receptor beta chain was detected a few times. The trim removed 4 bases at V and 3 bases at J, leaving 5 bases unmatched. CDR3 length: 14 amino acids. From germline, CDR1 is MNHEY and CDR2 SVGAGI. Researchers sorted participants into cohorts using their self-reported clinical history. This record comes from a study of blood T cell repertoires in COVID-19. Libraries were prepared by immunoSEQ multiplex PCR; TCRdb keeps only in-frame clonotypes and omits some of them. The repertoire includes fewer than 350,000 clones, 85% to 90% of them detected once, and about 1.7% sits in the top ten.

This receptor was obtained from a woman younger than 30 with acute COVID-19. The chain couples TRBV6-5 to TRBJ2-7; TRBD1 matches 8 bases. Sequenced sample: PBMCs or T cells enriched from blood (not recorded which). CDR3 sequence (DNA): TGTGCCAGCAGTTCCAGGGGGCGCAGCTACGAGCAGTACTTC. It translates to CASSSRGRSYEQYF.